This TCR beta chain was identified during a study of blood T cell repertoires in COVID-19. Using immunoSEQ multiplex PCR, the repertoire was profiled, and TCRdb retains in-frame clones only, with some absent. The sample lists fewer than 15,000 clones, roughly 89% occurring once. Germline V lookup: CDR1 SGHRS, CDR2 YFSETQ. V shed 4 bases and J 4 bases; nucleotides not matched to a gene: 7. The CDR3 covers 15 residues. This clone was recorded once. The receptor was derived from a human donor with active COVID-19. The donor label of this sample is uncertain. The chain is built from TRBV5-1 and TRBJ2-3, with 9 bases fitting TRBD1. Sequenced: peripheral blood. The CDR3 here is CASSPDRGSADTQYF. The CDR3 DNA sequence: TGCGCCAGCAGCCCGGACAGGGGCAGCGCAGATACGCAGTATTTT.